The source of this TCR beta chain is a study of beta chain features in type 1 diabetes. Findings of the study overall: Significant though moderate, a shortening of TCRB CDR3s appeared in all four CD4+ subsets of Type 1 diabetes patients. It was not settled here whether HLA type affects TCRB rearrangement. Compared to healthy donors, patients appeared to have naive, central memory and Treg TCRB repertoires that were more alike.

Expressed TCRB transcripts were sequenced, since all the RNA that had been isolated was reverse transcribed. Assay: immunoSEQ multiplex PCR; the TCRdb copy retains only in-frame clones and omits some. The data hold around 100,000 clones, with 25% to 35% observed a single time. This clone was observed a single time. What it recognizes is unknown. This CDR3 has 14 amino acids. The germline V gene has CDR1 KGHSH and CDR2 LQKENI. Trimming took 6 bases from V and 6 from J, leaving 17 bases between them. The TCR comes from a woman under 30 with type 1 diabetes. Sequenced input: central memory CD4+ T cells from blood. The genes are TRBV18 and TRBJ1-2; D gene ambiguous. The CDR3 DNA follows: TGTGCCAGCTCCCCGACGGGGAGGCGGGATGGCTACACCTTC. Its translation is CASSPTGRRDGYTF.